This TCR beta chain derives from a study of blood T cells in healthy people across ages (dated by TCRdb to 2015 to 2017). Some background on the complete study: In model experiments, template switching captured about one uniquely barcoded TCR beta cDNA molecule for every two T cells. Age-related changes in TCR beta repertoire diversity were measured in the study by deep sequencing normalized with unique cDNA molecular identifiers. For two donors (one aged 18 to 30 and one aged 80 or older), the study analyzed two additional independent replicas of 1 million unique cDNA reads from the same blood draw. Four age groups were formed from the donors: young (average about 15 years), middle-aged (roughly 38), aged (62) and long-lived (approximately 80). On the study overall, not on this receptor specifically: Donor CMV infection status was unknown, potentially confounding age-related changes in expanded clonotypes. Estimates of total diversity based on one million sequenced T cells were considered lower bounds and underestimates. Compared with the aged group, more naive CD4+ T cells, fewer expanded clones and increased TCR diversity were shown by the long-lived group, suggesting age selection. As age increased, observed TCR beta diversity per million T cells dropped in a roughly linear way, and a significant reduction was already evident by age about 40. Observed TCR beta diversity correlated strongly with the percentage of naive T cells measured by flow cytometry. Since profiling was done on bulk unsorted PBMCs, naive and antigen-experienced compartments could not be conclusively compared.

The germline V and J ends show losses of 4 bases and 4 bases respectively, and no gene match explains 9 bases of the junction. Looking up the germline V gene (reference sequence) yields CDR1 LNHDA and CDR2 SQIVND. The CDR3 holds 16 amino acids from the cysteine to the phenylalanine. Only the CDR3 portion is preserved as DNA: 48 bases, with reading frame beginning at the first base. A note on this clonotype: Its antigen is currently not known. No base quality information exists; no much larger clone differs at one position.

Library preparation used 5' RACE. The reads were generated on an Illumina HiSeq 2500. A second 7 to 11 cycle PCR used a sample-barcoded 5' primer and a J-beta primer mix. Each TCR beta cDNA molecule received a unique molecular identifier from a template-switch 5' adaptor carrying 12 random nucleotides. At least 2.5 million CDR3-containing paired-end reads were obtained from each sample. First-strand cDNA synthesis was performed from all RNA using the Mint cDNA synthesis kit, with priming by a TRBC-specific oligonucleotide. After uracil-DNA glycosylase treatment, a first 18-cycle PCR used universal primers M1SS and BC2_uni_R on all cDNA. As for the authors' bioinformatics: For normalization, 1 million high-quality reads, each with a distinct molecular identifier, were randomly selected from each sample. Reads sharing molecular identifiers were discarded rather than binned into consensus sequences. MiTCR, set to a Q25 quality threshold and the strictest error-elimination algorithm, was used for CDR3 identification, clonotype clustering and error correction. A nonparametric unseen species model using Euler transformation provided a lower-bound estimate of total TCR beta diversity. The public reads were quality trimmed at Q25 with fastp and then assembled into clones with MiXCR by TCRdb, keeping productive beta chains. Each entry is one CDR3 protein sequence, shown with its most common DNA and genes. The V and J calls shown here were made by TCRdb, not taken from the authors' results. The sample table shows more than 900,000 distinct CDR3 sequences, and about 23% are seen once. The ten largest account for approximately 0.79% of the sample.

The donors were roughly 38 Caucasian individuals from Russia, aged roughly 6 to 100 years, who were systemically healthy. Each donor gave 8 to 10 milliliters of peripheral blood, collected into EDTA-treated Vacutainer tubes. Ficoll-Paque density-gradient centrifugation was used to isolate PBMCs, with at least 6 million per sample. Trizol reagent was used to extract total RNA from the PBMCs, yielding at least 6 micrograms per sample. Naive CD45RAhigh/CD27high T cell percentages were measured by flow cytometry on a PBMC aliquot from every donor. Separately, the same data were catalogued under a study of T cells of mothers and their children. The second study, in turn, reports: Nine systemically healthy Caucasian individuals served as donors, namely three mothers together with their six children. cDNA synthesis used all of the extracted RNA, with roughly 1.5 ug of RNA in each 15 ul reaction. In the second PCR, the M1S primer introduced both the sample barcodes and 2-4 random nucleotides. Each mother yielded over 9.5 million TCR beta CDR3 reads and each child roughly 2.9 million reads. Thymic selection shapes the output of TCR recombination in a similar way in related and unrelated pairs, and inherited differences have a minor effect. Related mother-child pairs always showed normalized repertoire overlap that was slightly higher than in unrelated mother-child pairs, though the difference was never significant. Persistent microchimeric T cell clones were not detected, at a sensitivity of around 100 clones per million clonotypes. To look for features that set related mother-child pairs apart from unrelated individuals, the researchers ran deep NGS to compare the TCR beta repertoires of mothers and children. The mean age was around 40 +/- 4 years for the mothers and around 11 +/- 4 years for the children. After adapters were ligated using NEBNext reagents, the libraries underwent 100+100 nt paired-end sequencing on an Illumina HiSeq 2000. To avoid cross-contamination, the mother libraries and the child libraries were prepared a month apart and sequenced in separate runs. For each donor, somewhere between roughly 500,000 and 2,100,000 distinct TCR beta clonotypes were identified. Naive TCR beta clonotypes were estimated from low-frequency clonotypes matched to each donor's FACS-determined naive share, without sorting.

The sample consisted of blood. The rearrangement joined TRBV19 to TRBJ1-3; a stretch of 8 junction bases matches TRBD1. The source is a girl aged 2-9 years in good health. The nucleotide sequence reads TGTGCCAGTAGTACCCGGAGGACAGGGCAAGGAAACACCATATATTTT. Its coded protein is CASSTRRTGQGNTIYF.